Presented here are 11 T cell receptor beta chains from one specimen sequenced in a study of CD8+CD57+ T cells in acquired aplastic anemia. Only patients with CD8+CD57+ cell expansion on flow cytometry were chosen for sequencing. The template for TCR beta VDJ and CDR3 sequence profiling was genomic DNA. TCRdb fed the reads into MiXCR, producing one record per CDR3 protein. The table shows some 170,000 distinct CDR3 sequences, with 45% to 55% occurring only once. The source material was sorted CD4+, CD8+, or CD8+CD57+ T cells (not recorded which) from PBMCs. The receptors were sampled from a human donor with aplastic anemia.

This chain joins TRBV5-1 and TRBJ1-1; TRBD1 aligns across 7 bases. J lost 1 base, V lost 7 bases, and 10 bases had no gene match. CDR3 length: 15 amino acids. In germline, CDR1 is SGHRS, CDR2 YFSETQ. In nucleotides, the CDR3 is TGCGCCAGCCTCTTGGGTGACAGGGCGAACACTGAAGCTTTCTTT. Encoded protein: CASLLGDRANTEAFF.

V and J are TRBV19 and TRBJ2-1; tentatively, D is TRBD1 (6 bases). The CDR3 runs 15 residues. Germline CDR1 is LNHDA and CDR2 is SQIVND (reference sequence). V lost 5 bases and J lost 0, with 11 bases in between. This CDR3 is CASSETGYSYNEQFF. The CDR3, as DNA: TGTGCCAGTAGTGAAACAGGGTACTCCTACAATGAGCAGTTCTTC.

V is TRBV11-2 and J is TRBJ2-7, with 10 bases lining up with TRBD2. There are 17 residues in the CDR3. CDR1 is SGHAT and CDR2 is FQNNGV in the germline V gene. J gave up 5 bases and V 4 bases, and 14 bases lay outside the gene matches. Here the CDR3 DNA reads TGTGCCAGCAGCTCTGAAAGACCGGGACTAGCGAGCCACGAGCAGTACTTC. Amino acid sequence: CASSSERPGLASHEQYF.

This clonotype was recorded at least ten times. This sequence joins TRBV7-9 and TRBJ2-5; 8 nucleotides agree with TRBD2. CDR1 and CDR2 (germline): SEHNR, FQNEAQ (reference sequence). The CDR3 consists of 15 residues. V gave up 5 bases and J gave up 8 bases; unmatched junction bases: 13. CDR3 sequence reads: CASSPGGGIIDTQYF. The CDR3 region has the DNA TGTGCCAGCAGCCCCGGGGGGGGGATCATTGATACCCAGTACTTC.

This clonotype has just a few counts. CDR3 DNA: TGTGCCAGCAACCCCGAACTAGCGGCCCGCACAGATACGCAGTATTTT. Translated, it gives CASNPELAARTDTQYF. The V and J genes are TRBV2 and TRBJ2-3, with 8 nucleotides matching TRBD2. V dropped 7 bases and J dropped 1; count of bases not matched to a gene: 10. The CDR3 is 16 residues long. CDR1 SNHLY and CDR2 FYNNEI come from the germline V gene. The complete variable domain, with remaining parts taken from reference TRBV2 and TRBJ2-3, reads EPEVTQTPSHQVTQMGQEVILRCVPISNHLYFYWYRQILGQKVEFLVSFYNNEISEKSEIFDDQFSVERPDGSNFTLKIRSTKLEDSAMYFCASNPELAARTDTQYFGPGTRLTVL.

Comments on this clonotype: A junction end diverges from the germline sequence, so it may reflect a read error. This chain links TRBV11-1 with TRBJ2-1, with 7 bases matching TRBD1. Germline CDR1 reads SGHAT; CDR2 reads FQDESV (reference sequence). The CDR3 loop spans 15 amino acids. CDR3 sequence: CASSPTGIGYNEQFF. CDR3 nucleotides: TGTGCTAGCAGCCCGACAGGGATCGGCTACAATGAGCAGTTCTTC.

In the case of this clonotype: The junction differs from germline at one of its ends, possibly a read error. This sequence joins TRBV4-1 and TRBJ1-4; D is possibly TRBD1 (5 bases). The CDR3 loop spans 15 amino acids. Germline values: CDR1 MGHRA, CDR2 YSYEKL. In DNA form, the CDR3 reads TGCGTCAGCAGCCGGGGGACGTTCGGTAATGAAAAACTGTTTTTT. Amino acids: CVSSRGTFGNEKLFF.

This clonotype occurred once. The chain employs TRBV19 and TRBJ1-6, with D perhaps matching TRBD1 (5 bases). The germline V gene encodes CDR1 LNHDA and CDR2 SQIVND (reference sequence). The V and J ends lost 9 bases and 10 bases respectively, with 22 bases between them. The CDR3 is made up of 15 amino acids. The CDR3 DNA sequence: TGTGCCAGCGGGGGGGAGCCAAGTGAGAGATCACCCCTCCACTTT. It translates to CASGGEPSERSPLHF.

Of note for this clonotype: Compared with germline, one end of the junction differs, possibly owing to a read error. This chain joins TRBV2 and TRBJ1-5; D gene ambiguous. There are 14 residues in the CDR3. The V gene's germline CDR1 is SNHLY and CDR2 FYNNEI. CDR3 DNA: TGTGCCTGCAGTGAAGCCGGGAGCAATCAGCCCCAGCATTTT. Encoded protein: CACSEAGSNQPQHF.

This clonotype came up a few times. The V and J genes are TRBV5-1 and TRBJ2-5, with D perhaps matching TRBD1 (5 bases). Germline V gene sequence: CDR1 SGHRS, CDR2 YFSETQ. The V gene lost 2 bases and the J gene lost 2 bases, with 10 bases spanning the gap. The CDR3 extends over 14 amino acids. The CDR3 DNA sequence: TGCGCCAGCAGCTTTGGACACCCACAAGAGACCCAGTACTTC. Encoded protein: CASSFGHPQETQYF.

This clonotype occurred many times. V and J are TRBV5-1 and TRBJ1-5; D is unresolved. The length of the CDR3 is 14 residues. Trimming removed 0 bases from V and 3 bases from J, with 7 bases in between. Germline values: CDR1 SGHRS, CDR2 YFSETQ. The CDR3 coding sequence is TGCGCCAGCAGCTTGGACGGAGTCAATCAGCCCCAGCATTTT. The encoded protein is CASSLDGVNQPQHF.